This T cell receptor (beta chain) was retrieved from a study of neurological immune-mediated disorders. Time point reported: technical triplicate 2. This clonotype was seen ten or more times. Antigen specificity is unknown. There are 15 residues in the CDR3. Germline V lookup: CDR1 MNHEY, CDR2 SVGAGI. V was trimmed by 0 bases and J by 8 bases, leaving 14 bases between them. A single run covered 15-18 subjects with over 200 million TCR-beta sequences. MiXCR, run by TCRdb on the 5' RACE reads, gives a single entry per CDR3 protein. This table holds more than 55,000 distinct CDR3 sequences, around 24% found once. Study-wide results and caveats: None of the CDR3 amino acid sequences found in expanded clones was shared across subjects. This suggests that the TCR-beta repertoires were private in all groups.

This clonotype was obtained from a man between 60 and 75 years old with HTLV-1-associated myelopathy (HAM/TSP). Source material: PBMCs. The chain carries TRBV6-5 and TRBJ2-1; D remains ambiguous. The CDR3 loop is CASSYSIQVSDEQFF. The CDR3 DNA reads TGTGCCAGCAGTTACTCGATTCAGGTTTCGGATGAGCAGTTCTTC.